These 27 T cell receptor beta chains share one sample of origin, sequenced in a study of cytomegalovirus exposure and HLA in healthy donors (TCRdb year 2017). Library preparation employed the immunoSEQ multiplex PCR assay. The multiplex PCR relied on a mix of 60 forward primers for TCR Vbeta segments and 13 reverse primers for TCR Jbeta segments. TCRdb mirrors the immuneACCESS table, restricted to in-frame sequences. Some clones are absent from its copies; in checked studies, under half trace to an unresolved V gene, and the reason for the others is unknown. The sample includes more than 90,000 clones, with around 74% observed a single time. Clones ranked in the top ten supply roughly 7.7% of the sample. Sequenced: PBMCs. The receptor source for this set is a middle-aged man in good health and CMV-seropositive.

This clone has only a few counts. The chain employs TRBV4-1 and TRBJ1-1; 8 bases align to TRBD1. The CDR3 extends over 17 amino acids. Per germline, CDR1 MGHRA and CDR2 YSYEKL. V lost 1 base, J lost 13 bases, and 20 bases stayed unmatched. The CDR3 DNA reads TGCGCCAGCAGCCAAGCCGGGACAGGCCCCTTATTAAAAAGGGGTTTCTTT. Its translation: CASSQAGTGPLLKRGFF.

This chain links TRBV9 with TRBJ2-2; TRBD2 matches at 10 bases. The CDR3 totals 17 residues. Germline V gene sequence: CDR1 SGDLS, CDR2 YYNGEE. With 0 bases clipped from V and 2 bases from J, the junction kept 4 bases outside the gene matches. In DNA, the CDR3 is TGTGCCAGCAGCGTAGCCGGACTAGCGGTCAACACCGGGGAGCTGTTTTTT. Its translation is CASSVAGLAVNTGELFF.

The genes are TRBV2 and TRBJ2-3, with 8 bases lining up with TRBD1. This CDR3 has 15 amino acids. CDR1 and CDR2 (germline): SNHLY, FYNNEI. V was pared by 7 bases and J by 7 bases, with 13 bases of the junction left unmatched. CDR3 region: CASNPPGTGYHTQYF. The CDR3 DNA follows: TGTGCCAGCAACCCACCCGGGACAGGATATCATACGCAGTATTTT.

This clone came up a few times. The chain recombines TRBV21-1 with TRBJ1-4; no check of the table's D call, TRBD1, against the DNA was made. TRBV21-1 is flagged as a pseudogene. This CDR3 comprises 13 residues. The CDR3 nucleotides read TGTGCCACCCAGGGACAGGGGTTTGAAAAACTGTTTTTT. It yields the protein CATQGQGFEKLFF.

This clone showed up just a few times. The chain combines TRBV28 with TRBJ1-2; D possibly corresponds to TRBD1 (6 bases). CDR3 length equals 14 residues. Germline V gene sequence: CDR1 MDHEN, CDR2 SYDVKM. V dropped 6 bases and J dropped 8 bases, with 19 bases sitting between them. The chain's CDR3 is CASRPPGEGAGYTF. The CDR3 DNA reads TGTGCCAGCAGACCCCCAGGGGAAGGGGCGGGCTACACCTTC.

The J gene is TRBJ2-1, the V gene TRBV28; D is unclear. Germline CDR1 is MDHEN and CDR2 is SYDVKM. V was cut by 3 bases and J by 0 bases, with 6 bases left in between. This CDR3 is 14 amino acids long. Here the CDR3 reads CASSFPGSYNEQFF. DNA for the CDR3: TGTGCCAGCAGTTTCCCCGGCTCCTACAATGAGCAGTTCTTC.

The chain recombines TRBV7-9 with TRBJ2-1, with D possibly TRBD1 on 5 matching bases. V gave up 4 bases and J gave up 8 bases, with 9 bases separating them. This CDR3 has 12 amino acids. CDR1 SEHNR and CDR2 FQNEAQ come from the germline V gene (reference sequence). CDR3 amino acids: CASSSGFDEQFF. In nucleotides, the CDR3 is TGTGCCAGCAGCTCAGGGTTCGATGAGCAGTTCTTC.

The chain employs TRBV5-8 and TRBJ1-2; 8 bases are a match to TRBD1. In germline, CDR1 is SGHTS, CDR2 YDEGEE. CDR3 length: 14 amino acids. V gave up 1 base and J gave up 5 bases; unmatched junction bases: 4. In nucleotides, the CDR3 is TGTGCCAGCAGCTTGCAGGGGGCGTGGTATGGCTACACCTTC. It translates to CASSLQGAWYGYTF. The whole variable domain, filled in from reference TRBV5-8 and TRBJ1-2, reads EAGVTQSPTHLIKTRGQQATLRCSPISGHTSVYWYQQALGLGLQFLLWYDEGEERNRGNFPPRFSGRQFPNYSSELNVNALELEDSALYLCASSLQGAWYGYTFGSGTRLTVV.

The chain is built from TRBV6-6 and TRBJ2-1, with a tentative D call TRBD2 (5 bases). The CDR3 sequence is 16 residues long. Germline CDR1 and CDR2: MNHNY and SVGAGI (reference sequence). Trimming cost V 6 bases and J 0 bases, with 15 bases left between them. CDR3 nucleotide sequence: TGTGCCAGCAGGGGAAAAGCGGATAGCTCCTACAATGAGCAGTTCTTC. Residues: CASRGKADSSYNEQFF.

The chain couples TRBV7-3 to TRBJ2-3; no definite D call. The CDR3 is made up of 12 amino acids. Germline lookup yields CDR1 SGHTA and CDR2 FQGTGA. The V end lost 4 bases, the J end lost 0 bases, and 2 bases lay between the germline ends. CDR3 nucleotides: TGTGCCAGCAGCTCTAGCACAGATACGCAGTATTTT. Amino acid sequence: CASSSSTDTQYF.

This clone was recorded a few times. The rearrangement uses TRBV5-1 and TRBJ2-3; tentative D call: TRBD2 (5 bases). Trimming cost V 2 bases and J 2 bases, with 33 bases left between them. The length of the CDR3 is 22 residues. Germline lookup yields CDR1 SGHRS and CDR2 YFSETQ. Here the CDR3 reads CASSFPSAYSDRTNPITDTQYF. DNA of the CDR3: TGCGCCAGCAGCTTCCCGTCCGCGTATAGCGATCGAACTAACCCTATCACAGATACGCAGTATTTT.

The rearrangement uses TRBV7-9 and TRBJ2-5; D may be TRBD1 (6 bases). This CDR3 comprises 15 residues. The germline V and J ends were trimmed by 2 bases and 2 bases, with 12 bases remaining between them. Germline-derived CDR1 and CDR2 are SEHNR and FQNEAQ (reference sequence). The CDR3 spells CASSLIGTPQETQYF. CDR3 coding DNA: TGTGCCAGCAGCTTAATCGGGACACCTCAAGAGACCCAGTACTTC.

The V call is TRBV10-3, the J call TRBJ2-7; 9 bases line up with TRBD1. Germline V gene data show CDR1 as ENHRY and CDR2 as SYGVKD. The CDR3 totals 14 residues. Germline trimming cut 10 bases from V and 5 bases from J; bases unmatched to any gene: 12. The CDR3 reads CASNRDRDIDEQYF. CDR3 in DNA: TGTGCCAGTAACCGGGACAGGGACATCGACGAGCAGTACTTC.

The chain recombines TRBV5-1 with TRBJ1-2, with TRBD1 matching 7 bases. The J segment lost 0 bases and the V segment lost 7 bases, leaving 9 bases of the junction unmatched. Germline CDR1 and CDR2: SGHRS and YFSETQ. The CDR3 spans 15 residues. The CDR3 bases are TGCGCCAGCCGACAGGGAATCAGTCCTAACTATGGCTACACCTTC. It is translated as CASRQGISPNYGYTF.

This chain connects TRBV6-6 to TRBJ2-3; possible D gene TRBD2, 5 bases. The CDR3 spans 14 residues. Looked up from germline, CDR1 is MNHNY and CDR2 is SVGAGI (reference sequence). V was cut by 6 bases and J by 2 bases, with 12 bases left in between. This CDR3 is CASSTPRDTDTQYF. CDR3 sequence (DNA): TGTGCCAGCAGCACCCCCCGGGACACAGATACGCAGTATTTT.

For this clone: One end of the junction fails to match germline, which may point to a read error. The CDR3 protein is CASSRDSLSTDTQYF. CDR3 coding DNA: TGTGCTAGCAGCCGGGACAGCCTAAGCACAGATACGCAGTATTTT. The rearrangement links TRBV7-7 to TRBJ2-3, with TRBD1 identical over 7 bases. The CDR3 runs 15 residues. Germline CDR1 is SSHAT and CDR2 is FNYEAQ (reference sequence).

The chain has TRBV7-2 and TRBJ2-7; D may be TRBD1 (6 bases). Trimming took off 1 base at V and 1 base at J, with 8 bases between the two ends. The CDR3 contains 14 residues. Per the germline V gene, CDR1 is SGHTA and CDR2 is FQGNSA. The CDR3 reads CASSLEGHSYEQYF. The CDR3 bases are TGTGCCAGCAGCTTAGAGGGACATTCCTACGAGCAGTACTTC. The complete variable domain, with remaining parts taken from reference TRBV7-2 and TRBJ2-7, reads GAGVSQSPSNKVTEKGKDVELRCDPISGHTALYWYRQSLGQGLEFLIYFQGNSAPDKSGLPSDRFSAERTGGSVSTLTIQRTQQEDSAVYLCASSLEGHSYEQYFGPGTRLTVT.

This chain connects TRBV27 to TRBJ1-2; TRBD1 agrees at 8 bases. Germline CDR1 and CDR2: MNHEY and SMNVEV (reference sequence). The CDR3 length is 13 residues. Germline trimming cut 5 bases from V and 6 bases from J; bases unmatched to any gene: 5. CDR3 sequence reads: CASSTSGGHGYTF. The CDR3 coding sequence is TGTGCCAGCAGTACGTCAGGGGGCCATGGCTACACCTTC.

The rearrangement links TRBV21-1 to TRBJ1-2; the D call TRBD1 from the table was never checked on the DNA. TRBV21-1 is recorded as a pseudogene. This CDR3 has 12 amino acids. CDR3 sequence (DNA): TGTGCCAGCAGGGGGCTTCGGGATGGCTACACCTTC. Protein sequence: CASRGLRDGYTF.

The CDR3 DNA follows: TGTGCCACCCGTGAATCGGGAGATACGCAGTATTTT. It translates to CATRESGDTQYF. J is TRBJ2-3 and V is TRBV10-3; unclear D gene. V was cut by 10 bases and J by 5 bases, with 13 bases left in between. CDR1 and CDR2 from the germline V gene are ENHRY and SYGVKD. This CDR3 is built from 12 residues.

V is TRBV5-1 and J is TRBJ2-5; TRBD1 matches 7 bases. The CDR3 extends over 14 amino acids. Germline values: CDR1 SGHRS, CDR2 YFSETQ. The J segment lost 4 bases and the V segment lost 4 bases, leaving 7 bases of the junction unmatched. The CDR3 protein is CASSMTGRGETQYF. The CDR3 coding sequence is TGCGCCAGCAGCATGACAGGGCGAGGAGAGACCCAGTACTTC.

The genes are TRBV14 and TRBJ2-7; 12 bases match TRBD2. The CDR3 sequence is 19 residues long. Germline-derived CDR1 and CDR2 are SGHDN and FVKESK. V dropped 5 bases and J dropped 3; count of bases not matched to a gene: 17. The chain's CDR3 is CASSSNRGLAGANSYEQYF. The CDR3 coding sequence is TGTGCCAGCAGCTCCAATCGGGGACTAGCGGGCGCCAACAGCTACGAGCAGTACTTC.

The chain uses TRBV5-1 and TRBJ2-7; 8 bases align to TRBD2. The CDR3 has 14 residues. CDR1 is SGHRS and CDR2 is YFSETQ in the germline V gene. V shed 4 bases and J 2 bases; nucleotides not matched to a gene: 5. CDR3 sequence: CASSQAGVTYEQYF. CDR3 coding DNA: TGCGCCAGCAGCCAAGCGGGGGTGACCTACGAGCAGTACTTC. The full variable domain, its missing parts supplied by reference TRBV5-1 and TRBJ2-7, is KAGVTQTPRYLIKTRGQQVTLSCSPISGHRSVSWYQQTPGQGLQFLFEYFSETQRNKGNFPGRFSGRQFSNSRSEMNVSTLELGDSALYLCASSQAGVTYEQYFGPGTRLTVT.

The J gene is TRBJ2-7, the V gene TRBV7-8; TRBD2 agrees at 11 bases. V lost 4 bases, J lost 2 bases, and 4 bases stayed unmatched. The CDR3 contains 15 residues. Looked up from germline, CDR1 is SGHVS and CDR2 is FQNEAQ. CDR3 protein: CASSSPTSGAYEQYF. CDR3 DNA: TGTGCCAGCAGCTCGCCGACTAGCGGGGCCTACGAGCAGTACTTC.

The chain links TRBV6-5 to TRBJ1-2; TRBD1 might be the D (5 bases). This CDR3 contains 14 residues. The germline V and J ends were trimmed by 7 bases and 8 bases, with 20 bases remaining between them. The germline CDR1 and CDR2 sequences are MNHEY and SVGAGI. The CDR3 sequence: CASINAGSSRGYTF. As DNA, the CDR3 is TGTGCCAGCATCAACGCAGGGTCGAGTAGAGGCTACACCTTC.

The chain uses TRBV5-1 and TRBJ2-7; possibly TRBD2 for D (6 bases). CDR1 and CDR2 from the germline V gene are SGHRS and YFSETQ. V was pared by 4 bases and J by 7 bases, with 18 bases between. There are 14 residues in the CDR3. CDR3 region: CASSPRDLNREQYF. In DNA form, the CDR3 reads TGCGCCAGCAGCCCCCGGGACTTAAATCGGGAGCAGTACTTC.

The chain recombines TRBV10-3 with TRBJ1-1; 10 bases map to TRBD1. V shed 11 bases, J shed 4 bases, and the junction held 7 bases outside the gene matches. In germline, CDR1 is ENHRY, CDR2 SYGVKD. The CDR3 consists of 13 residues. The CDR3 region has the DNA TGTGCCGTCCGACAGGGGGCCCCCACTGAAGCTTTCTTT. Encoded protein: CAVRQGAPTEAFF.